The 5 T cell receptor beta chains in this list originate from one sample, sequenced in a study of shared clonotypes between healthy human individuals. The naive CD8 fraction comprised CD45RO-negative cells positively selected for CCR7 and excluded terminally differentiated effector memory CD45RA+ cells. Sequencing used immunoSEQ multiplex PCR; TCRdb keeps in-frame clones, though not all of them. The sample has 1.5 million to 2.5 million clones, approximately 94% seen once. Sequenced: naive CD8+ T cells sorted from blood. These receptors were obtained from a man aged 18 to 30 in good health.

This clone was counted a single time. The J gene is TRBJ1-2, the V gene TRBV29-1; TRBD1 agrees at 8 bases. Germline loops: CDR1 SQVTM, CDR2 ANQGSEA. CDR3 size: 14 residues. The junction had 14 bases not matched to a gene; V was cut back by 6 bases and J by 8 bases. CDR3 DNA: TGCAGCGTCGATCAGGGGGCCCGGGATTTGGGCTACACCTTC. It yields the protein CSVDQGARDLGYTF.

The chain links TRBV6-5 to TRBJ2-5; the D call may be TRBD1 or TRBD2 (5 bases each). CDR1 is MNHEY, CDR2 SVGAGI, per germline. V dropped 5 bases and J dropped 4 bases, with 17 bases sitting between them. This CDR3 has 15 residues. The CDR3 reads CASSVLGETPETQYF. The CDR3 DNA sequence: TGTGCCAGCAGTGTTCTAGGGGAGACCCCAGAGACCCAGTACTTC.

This chain uses TRBV10-3 with TRBJ2-7, with D maybe TRBD2 (5 bases). Germline V lookup: CDR1 ENHRY, CDR2 SYGVKD. Trimming removed 4 bases from V and 4 bases from J, with 23 bases in between. CDR3 length equals 17 residues. In nucleotides, the CDR3 is TGTGCCATCAGTGCCCCTATCGAGGGAGTTCACGGATACGAGCAGTACTTC. This translates into CAISAPIEGVHGYEQYF.

The rearrangement joins TRBV5-6 to TRBJ2-1; D uncertain. V gave up 2 bases and J gave up 15 bases, with 15 bases separating them. The CDR3 runs to 12 residues. Germline V gene lookup returns CDR1 SGHDT and CDR2 YYEEEE. The CDR3 sequence: CASSFRPRWRFF. Written as DNA, the CDR3 is TGTGCCAGCAGCTTTAGGCCCCGCTGGAGGTTCTTC.

This clone was detected once. The CDR3 sequence is CASSLGERLSGANVLTF. CDR3 in DNA: TGTGCCAGCAGCTTAGGGGAGCGACTCTCTGGGGCCAACGTCCTGACTTTC. J is TRBJ2-6 and V is TRBV13; D is uncertain. The CDR3 is made up of 17 amino acids. The germline V and J ends were trimmed by 0 bases and 0 bases, with 9 bases remaining between them. Germline V gene data show CDR1 as PRHDT and CDR2 as FYEKMQ (reference sequence).